Presented here are 22 T cell receptor beta chains from one specimen sequenced in a study of blood T cell repertoires in COVID-19. Profiling relied on immunoSEQ multiplex PCR, and the TCRdb table lists in-frame clones only, not all of them. Counted here are fewer than 400,000 clones, over 70% occurring once; the ten biggest clones make up about 5%. Specimen: PBMCs or T cells enriched from blood (not recorded which). These receptors originate from a man younger than 40 who had recovered from COVID-19.

The chain has TRBV5-6 and TRBJ1-1; D is uncertain. The CDR3 consists of 12 residues. The germline CDR1 and CDR2 sequences are SGHDT and YYEEEE. Trimming stripped 5 bases from V and 5 bases from J, with 10 bases between. CDR3 sequence reads: CASSLTRTEAFF. CDR3 sequence (DNA): TGTGCCAGCAGTTTAACGAGGACTGAAGCTTTCTTT.

In DNA, the CDR3 is TGTGCCAGCAGTTCAGCAGGGGAAGACGGGGCCAACGTCCTGACTTTC. It is translated as CASSSAGEDGANVLTF. V usage is TRBV6-2 or TRBV6-3 and J usage is TRBJ2-6; a weak D match, TRBD1 (6 bases). The CDR3 has 16 amino acids. Trimming shortened V by 4 bases and J by 4 bases, and 14 bases separated the two germline ends. In germline, CDR1 is MNHEY, CDR2 SVGEGT.

The chain joins TRBV3-1 (or the pseudogene TRBV3-2) to TRBJ2-1, with 8 bases matching TRBD2. Germline trimming cut 4 bases from V and 7 bases from J; bases unmatched to any gene: 9. This CDR3 comprises 15 residues. Germline CDR1 is LGHDT and CDR2 is YNNKEL (reference sequence). The CDR3 DNA is TGTGCCAGCAGCCGGCGTAGCGGGGTCTGGAATGAGCAGTTCTTC. Amino acids: CASSRRSGVWNEQFF.

The rearrangement uses TRBV6-5 and TRBJ2-7; D possibly corresponds to TRBD2 (6 bases). Trimming removed 6 bases at V and 4 bases at J, with 16 bases between. This CDR3 has 14 amino acids. From germline, CDR1 is MNHEY and CDR2 SVGAGI. The CDR3 loop is CASRDGWGVYEQYF. CDR3 bases: TGTGCCAGCAGGGATGGCTGGGGGGTTTACGAGCAGTACTTC.

The chain has TRBV5-6 and TRBJ1-5; D gene uncertain. V gave up 4 bases and J gave up 5 bases, with 10 bases separating them. This CDR3 has 13 amino acids. The germline gives CDR1 SGHDT, CDR2 YYEEEE. The chain's CDR3 is CASSAEGDQPQHF. In nucleotides, the CDR3 is TGTGCCAGCAGCGCTGAGGGAGATCAGCCCCAGCATTTT.

This chain links TRBV28 with TRBJ1-2; maybe TRBD1 (6 bases). The germline V gene has CDR1 MDHEN and CDR2 SYDVKM. Trimming removed 3 bases from V and 8 bases from J, with 16 bases in between. This CDR3 contains 14 residues. The CDR3 spells CASSFGGAKGGYTF. CDR3 in DNA: TGTGCCAGCAGTTTTGGGGGGGCAAAGGGCGGCTACACCTTC.

The rearrangement uses TRBV13 and TRBJ1-2; D not resolved. This CDR3 is 14 amino acids long. Germline CDR1 PRHDT, CDR2 FYEKMQ (reference sequence). Between the trimmed V and J ends, which lost 1 base and 1 base, there was a span of 7 bases. The CDR3 region has the DNA TGTGCCAGCAGCTTAGCTCCTCTTAACTATGGCTACACCTTC. It is translated as CASSLAPLNYGYTF. The entire variable domain, with the rest obtained from reference TRBV13 and TRBJ1-2, is as follows: AAGVIQSPRHLIKEKRETATLKCYPIPRHDTVYWYQQGPGQDPQFLISFYEKMQSDKGSIPDRFSAQQFSDYHSELNMSSLELGDSALYFCASSLAPLNYGYTFGSGTRLTVV.

V is TRBV7-9 and J is TRBJ2-3; TRBD2 agrees at 9 bases. The CDR3 runs to 18 residues. The V gene's germline CDR1 is SEHNR and CDR2 FQNEAQ (reference sequence). Trimming at V came to 0 bases and at J to 2 bases, leaving 9 bases not matched to a gene. CDR3 sequence (DNA): TGTGCCAGCAGCTTAGCGCGGGGCGGGGGGGCCATCACAGATACGCAGTATTTT. Translated: CASSLARGGGAITDTQYF. The full variable domain, with the rest looked up from reference TRBV7-9 and TRBJ2-3, is DTGVSQNPRHKITKRGQNVTFRCDPISEHNRLYWYRQTLGQGPEFLTYFQNEAQLEKSRLLSDRFSAERPKGSFSTLEIQRTEQGDSAMYLCASSLARGGGAITDTQYFGPGTRLTVL.

The rearrangement links TRBV28 to TRBJ2-2; no clear D. The CDR3 sequence is 15 residues long. The germline V gene encodes CDR1 MDHEN and CDR2 SYDVKM. V dropped 7 bases and J dropped 1 base, with 13 bases sitting between them. CDR3 sequence (DNA): TGTGCCAGCATCCCAAACAGCCTGAACACCGGGGAGCTGTTTTTT. This sequence encodes CASIPNSLNTGELFF.

This chain links TRBV2 with TRBJ1-6; 8 positions match TRBD1. J gave up 15 bases and V 5 bases, and 12 bases lay outside the gene matches. This CDR3 contains 14 residues. Looked up from germline, CDR1 is SNHLY and CDR2 is FYNNEI. The DNA of the CDR3 is TGTGCCAGCAGTCCCGGGACAGGCCAGCCAGACCTCCACTTT. This gives the protein CASSPGTGQPDLHF.

V and J are TRBV20-1 and TRBJ1-2; 7 bases match TRBD1. CDR1 DFQATT and CDR2 SNEGSKA come from the germline V gene (reference sequence). This CDR3 has 13 amino acids. Losses at the gene ends were 3 bases for V and 7 bases for J; bases not matched to a gene: 8. CDR3 sequence: CSASPTGVSGYTF. The CDR3 nucleotides read TGCAGTGCTAGTCCAACAGGGGTGAGTGGCTACACCTTC.

V and J are TRBV5-1 and TRBJ1-3; 9 bases match TRBD1. The CDR3 runs 16 residues. CDR1 and CDR2 from the germline V gene are SGHRS and YFSETQ. The V gene end was trimmed by 4 bases and the J gene end by 4 bases; junction bases not matched to a gene: 9. The CDR3 nucleotides read TGCGCCAGCAGCCGGACCGGGACAGGGCTAGGAAACACCATATATTTT. This translates into CASSRTGTGLGNTIYF.

With regard to this clone: Other nucleotide sequences from this sample produce the same CDR3. The chain combines TRBV11-3 with TRBJ2-5; no clear D gene. This CDR3 is 13 amino acids long. Between the trimmed V and J ends, which lost 0 bases and 1 base, there was a span of 3 bases. CDR1 and CDR2 (germline): SGHNT, YENEEA. CDR3: CASSLDSQETQYF. CDR3 nucleotides: TGTGCCAGCAGCTTAGACTCCCAAGAGACCCAGTACTTC.

The rearrangement joins TRBV5-5 to TRBJ1-5, with a possible D match to TRBD1 (6 bases). Germline CDR1 reads SGHKS; CDR2 reads YYEKEE (reference sequence). Trimming stripped 4 bases from V and 0 bases from J, with 11 bases between. The CDR3 consists of 15 residues. CDR3 coding DNA: TGTGCCAGCAGCCGGGACACCCTTAGCAATCAGCCCCAGCATTTT. This gives the protein CASSRDTLSNQPQHF.

This clone appeared a few times. V is TRBV27 and J is TRBJ1-2; TRBD1 agrees at 9 bases. V lost 4 bases, J lost 3 bases, and 3 bases stayed unmatched. The CDR3 runs 14 residues. Germline V gives CDR1 MNHEY, CDR2 SMNVEV (reference sequence). The CDR3 coding sequence is TGTGCCAGCAGTTGGACAGGGGCTGACTATGGCTACACCTTC. Protein sequence: CASSWTGADYGYTF.

The chain links TRBV6-1 to TRBJ2-3, with 7 bases lining up with TRBD1. With V trimmed by 0 bases and J by 7 bases, 4 bases remained unmatched. Per germline, CDR1 MNHNS and CDR2 SASEGT. This CDR3 has 14 residues. The CDR3 coding sequence is TGTGCCAGCAGTGAAGCGGCAGGGGGACATACGCAGTATTTT. Its translation is CASSEAAGGHTQYF.

The chain joins TRBV2 to TRBJ1-4, with TRBD1 matching 8 bases. The germline V gene encodes CDR1 SNHLY and CDR2 FYNNEI. This CDR3 is 15 amino acids long. The ends lost 7 bases at V and 3 bases at J; junction bases unmatched: 7. In nucleotides, the CDR3 is TGTGCCAGCAAGACAACAGGGGGGGCTAATGAAAAACTGTTTTTT. It specifies CASKTTGGANEKLFF.

The chain employs TRBV27 and TRBJ2-3; 8 bases map to TRBD2. Germline CDR1 and CDR2: MNHEY and SMNVEV (reference sequence). This CDR3 comprises 16 residues. V lost 5 bases to trimming and J lost 2 bases; unmatched junction nucleotides: 9. This chain's CDR3 is CASSPSAGEHTDTQYF. CDR3 DNA: TGTGCCAGCAGTCCATCAGCGGGGGAACACACAGATACGCAGTATTTT.

The chain carries TRBV25-1 and TRBJ1-6; the match to TRBD1 covers 8 bases. The CDR3 covers 14 residues. From germline, CDR1 is MGHDK and CDR2 SYGVNS. V lost 6 bases and J lost 6; bases outside the gene matches: 4. CDR3 DNA sequence: TGTGCCAGCAGGCCAGGACAGGGTAATTCACCCCTCCACTTT. Amino acids: CASRPGQGNSPLHF.

The V gene is TRBV7-9, the J gene TRBJ2-7; 7 bases are a match to TRBD1. Germline CDR1 and CDR2: SEHNR and FQNEAQ (reference sequence). J lost 2 bases, V lost 2 bases, and 3 bases had no gene match. The CDR3 length is 14 residues. CDR3 in amino acids: CASSLRQGAYEQYF. The CDR3 DNA is TGTGCCAGCAGCTTAAGGCAGGGGGCCTACGAGCAGTACTTC.

V is TRBV15 and J is TRBJ1-1, with 8 positions matching TRBD1. The junction had 7 bases not matched to a gene; V was cut back by 5 bases and J by 5 bases. Per germline, CDR1 LNHNV and CDR2 YYDKDF (reference sequence). This CDR3 is built from 14 residues. CDR3 sequence reads: CATSLTGGYTEAFF. In DNA form, the CDR3 reads TGTGCCACCAGCTTAACAGGGGGTTATACTGAAGCTTTCTTT.

The chain recombines TRBV5-6 with TRBJ2-3; D is possibly TRBD1 (6 bases). The CDR3 has 15 amino acids. The germline V gene encodes CDR1 SGHDT and CDR2 YYEEEE. The V gene lost 0 bases and the J gene lost 0 bases, with 8 bases spanning the gap. In DNA, the CDR3 is TGTGCCAGCAGCTTGGTGGGGGCGAGCACAGATACGCAGTATTTT. It yields the protein CASSLVGASTDTQYF.